The clone carrying this T cell receptor (beta chain) was counted a single time. This sample is drawn from a study of blood T cell repertoires in COVID-19. Across the whole study: Specimens from acute and convalescent COVID-19 originated in the United States, Italy and Spain. PBMCs, B-cell-depleted T cells, or T cells provided the cDNA or gDNA that made up the material.

In the authors' workflow: Reference gene primer amplification in the assay estimated nucleated cell counts. Only in-frame clones appear in the TCRdb table, and some are missing; sequencing was by immunoSEQ multiplex PCR. The V and J calls and clone size were taken over from that table, and D and trimming were inferred from the DNA. The sample records roughly 150,000 clones, 75% to 85% being singletons. Trimming shortened V by 0 bases and J by 9 bases, and 6 bases separated the two germline ends. Germline loops: CDR1 GTSNPN, CDR2 SVGIG (reference sequence). The CDR3 runs 11 residues. This clonotype was sampled from a woman aged 50 to 65 with acute or convalescent COVID-19. Sequences were obtained from peripheral blood. V usage is TRBV30 and J usage is TRBJ2-1; D remains ambiguous. The CDR3, as DNA: TGTGCCTGGAGTGTACTCGTTGAGCAGTTCTTC. It translates to CAWSVLVEQFF.